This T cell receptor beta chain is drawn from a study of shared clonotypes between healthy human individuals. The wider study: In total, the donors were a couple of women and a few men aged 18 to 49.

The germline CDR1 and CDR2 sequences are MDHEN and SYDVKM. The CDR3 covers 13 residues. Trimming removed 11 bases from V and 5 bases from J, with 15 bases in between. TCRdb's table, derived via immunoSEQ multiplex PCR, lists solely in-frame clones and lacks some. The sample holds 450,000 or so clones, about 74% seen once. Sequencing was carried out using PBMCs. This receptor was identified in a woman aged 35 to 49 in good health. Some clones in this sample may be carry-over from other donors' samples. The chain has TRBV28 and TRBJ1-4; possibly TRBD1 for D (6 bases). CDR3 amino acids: CACAQGSNEKLFF. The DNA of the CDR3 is TGTGCCTGCGCGCAGGGGAGCAATGAAAAACTGTTTTTT.